The 18 T cell receptor beta chains below come from one sample, sequenced in a study of blood T cell repertoires in COVID-19. The repertoire was sequenced with immunoSEQ multiplex PCR; TCRdb's copy has only in-frame clones and lacks some. The data show tens of thousands of clones, roughly 85% seen once. The specimen was peripheral blood. Receptors were obtained from a human donor in a cohort sampled during active COVID-19.

The V gene is TRBV5-1, the J gene TRBJ2-6; TRBD2 might be the D (5 bases). Germline values: CDR1 SGHRS, CDR2 YFSETQ. CDR3 size: 15 residues. Trimming stripped 3 bases from V and 0 bases from J, with 7 bases between. The CDR3 protein is CASSWRSSGANVLTF. The CDR3, as DNA: TGCGCCAGCAGCTGGAGGAGCTCTGGGGCCAACGTCCTGACTTTC.

The V gene is TRBV4-3, the J gene TRBJ2-2, with 7 bases lining up with TRBD1. V was clipped by 3 bases and J by 3 bases; unmatched bases: 7. Per the germline V gene, CDR1 is LGHNA and CDR2 is YSLEER. This CDR3 has 16 residues. Here the CDR3 DNA reads TGCGCCAGCAGCCAGCTCCCCGGGACAGACACCGGGGAGCTGTTTTTT. Amino acids: CASSQLPGTDTGELFF.

The chain combines TRBV15 with TRBJ1-6; 9 nucleotides line up with TRBD1. From germline, CDR1 is LNHNV and CDR2 YYDKDF (reference sequence). V gave up 5 bases and J gave up 10 bases; unmatched junction bases: 6. The CDR3 has 14 amino acids. The CDR3 DNA follows: TGTGCCACCAGCGTCACAGGGGGCGACTCACCCCTCCACTTT. This gives the protein CATSVTGGDSPLHF.

This clone appeared once. The chain is built from TRBV6-5 and TRBJ2-1; 10 nucleotides line up with TRBD1. The germline V gene has CDR1 MNHEY and CDR2 SVGAGI. This CDR3 has 15 amino acids. V shed 6 bases and J 7 bases; nucleotides not matched to a gene: 9. The CDR3 DNA follows: TGTGCCAGCAGACTCATCGGGACAGGGGAGAATGAGCAGTTCTTC. Its protein product is CASRLIGTGENEQFF.

The chain has TRBV7-8 and TRBJ1-1; D unresolved. Trimming removed 3 bases at V and 4 bases at J, with 15 bases between. CDR1 SGHVS and CDR2 FQNEAQ come from the germline V gene. This CDR3 comprises 15 residues. The CDR3 bases are TGTGCCAGCAGCTTGAATGGTCCGGTAGCCACTGAAGCTTTCTTT. It codes for CASSLNGPVATEAFF.

This chain connects TRBV7-2 to TRBJ2-2; D perhaps matches TRBD1 (6 bases). Germline-derived CDR1 and CDR2 are SGHTA and FQGNSA. The CDR3 spans 15 residues. V was shortened by 1 base and J by 7 bases, with 13 bases between the two germline ends. CDR3 region: CASSLEVGAGGELFF. The CDR3 DNA is TGTGCCAGCAGCTTAGAAGTGGGGGCGGGCGGGGAGCTGTTTTTT.

The V and J genes are TRBV15 and TRBJ1-4; maybe TRBD1 (6 bases). CDR3 length equals 15 residues. Deletions cut 3 bases from V and 2 bases from J, with 10 bases between. CDR1 LNHNV and CDR2 YYDKDF come from the germline V gene (reference sequence). CDR3 sequence (DNA): TGTGCCACCAGCAGGCAGGGGATCACTAATGAAAAACTGTTTTTT. Translation gives CATSRQGITNEKLFF. Supplemented by reference TRBV15 and TRBJ1-4, the full variable domain reads DAMVIQNPRYQVTQFGKPVTLSCSQTLNHNVMYWYQQKSSQAPKLLFHYYDKDFNNEADTPDNFQSRRPNTSFCFLDIRSPGLGDTAMYLCATSRQGITNEKLFFGSGTQLSVL.

This chain uses TRBV10-1 with TRBJ2-3; 12 bases agree with TRBD1. The V gene's germline CDR1 is WNHNN and CDR2 SYGVQD (reference sequence). The CDR3 covers 15 residues. Trimming cost V 2 bases and J 5 bases; bases outside gene matches: 2. Written as DNA, the CDR3 is TGCGCCAGCAGTGAGGGGACAGGGGGCGAAGATACGCAGTATTTT. Its protein is CASSEGTGGEDTQYF.

The chain links TRBV9 to TRBJ2-6; weak D call: TRBD1 (6 bases). The CDR3 spans 19 residues. Germline CDR1 reads SGDLS; CDR2 reads YYNGEE. The ends were cut back, 0 bases at V and 0 bases at J, with 16 bases in the middle. The CDR3 protein is CASSVGEGQKHSGANVLTF. In nucleotides, the CDR3 is TGTGCCAGCAGCGTAGGCGAGGGACAAAAACACTCTGGGGCCAACGTCCTGACTTTC.

The chain combines TRBV5-1 with TRBJ2-7, with 10 positions matching TRBD1. V dropped 7 bases and J dropped 5; count of bases not matched to a gene: 6. Germline CDR1 is SGHRS and CDR2 is YFSETQ. CDR3 length equals 13 residues. The CDR3 sequence: CASCPGTGDEQYF. As DNA, the CDR3 is TGCGCCAGCTGCCCCGGGACAGGGGACGAGCAGTACTTC.

This clone was counted a single time. The chain is built from TRBV5-4 and TRBJ2-7, with D possibly TRBD1 on 5 matching bases. This CDR3 region has 13 residues. Germline V gene lookup returns CDR1 SGHNT and CDR2 YYREEE (reference sequence). V was cut by 4 bases and J by 5 bases, with 13 bases left in between. The CDR3 DNA follows: TGTGCCAGCAGCCTGACCCCCAGGGACGAGCAGTACTTC. This sequence encodes CASSLTPRDEQYF.

V and J are TRBV10-3 and TRBJ1-6; 10 positions agree with TRBD1. This CDR3 has 15 amino acids. With 7 bases clipped from V and 7 bases from J, the junction kept 7 bases outside the gene matches. The germline V gene encodes CDR1 ENHRY and CDR2 SYGVKD. In DNA form, the CDR3 reads TGTGCCATCACTCAGGGACAGGGGCGAAATTCACCCCTCCACTTT. It specifies CAITQGQGRNSPLHF.

The V gene is TRBV24-1, the J gene TRBJ2-4; D call uncertain. V dropped 1 base and J dropped 0 bases, with 12 bases sitting between them. The CDR3 consists of 17 residues. The V gene's germline CDR1 is KGHDR and CDR2 SFDVKD. The CDR3 region has the DNA TGTGCCACCAGTGATTTCGAGGTGCCAGTAGCCAAAAACATTCAGTACTTC. It translates to CATSDFEVPVAKNIQYF.

The rearrangement links TRBV15 to TRBJ2-7, with TRBD1 matching 9 bases. V shed 1 base, J shed 7 bases, and the junction held 8 bases outside the gene matches. The CDR3 runs 15 residues. The germline V gene has CDR1 LNHNV and CDR2 YYDKDF (reference sequence). This CDR3 reads CATSRGGQGAREQYF. The CDR3 DNA follows: TGTGCCACCAGCAGAGGGGGACAGGGAGCGCGGGAGCAGTACTTC.

The chain joins TRBV6-5 to TRBJ1-1; possible D gene TRBD1, 6 bases. The CDR3 consists of 13 residues. Trimming removed 6 bases from V and 4 bases from J, with 12 bases in between. CDR1 is MNHEY and CDR2 is SVGAGI in the germline V gene. CDR3: CASSRQDSTEAFF. For the CDR3, the DNA is TGTGCCAGCAGCAGACAGGACTCCACTGAAGCTTTCTTT.

This sequence joins TRBV6-1 and TRBJ1-6; TRBD1 might be the D (5 bases). The CDR3 extends over 16 amino acids. Germline CDR1 reads MNHNS; CDR2 reads SASEGT. V lost 1 base to trimming and J lost 6 bases, with 13 bases between them. CDR3 amino acids: CASSEEAVQGNSPLHF. The DNA of the CDR3 is TGTGCCAGCAGTGAAGAGGCCGTGCAGGGTAATTCACCCCTCCACTTT.

The J gene is TRBJ2-3, the V gene TRBV24-1; 10 bases map to TRBD2. Trimming removed 5 bases from V and 2 bases from J; junction bases left unmatched: 6. This CDR3 has 16 residues. Germline CDR1 KGHDR, CDR2 SFDVKD. The CDR3 here is CATSGVAGGLTDTQYF. The CDR3 DNA reads as TGTGCCACCAGTGGAGTAGCGGGGGGCCTCACAGATACGCAGTATTTT.

J is TRBJ2-2 and V is TRBV2, with 7 nucleotides matching TRBD1. The CDR3 totals 14 residues. After removal of 6 bases from V and 8 bases from J, the junction contained 9 bases not matched to a gene. The germline gives CDR1 SNHLY, CDR2 FYNNEI. The CDR3 sequence is CASSQGVIVGELFF. CDR3 nucleotides: TGTGCCAGCAGCCAGGGGGTTATTGTAGGGGAGCTGTTTTTT.